This T cell receptor (beta chain) was retrieved from a study of T cell responses to AZD1222 COVID-19 vaccine. The study, taken as a whole, reports: A reported finding is that nearly half of spike-specific TCRs target unmutated variant regions. There were repertoire samples only from the period after the peak T cell response.

A note on this clone: What it binds is unknown.

The repertoire was sequenced with immunoSEQ multiplex PCR; TCRdb's copy has only in-frame clones and lacks some. The sample carries roughly 160,000 clones, 85% to 90% recorded once. This clonotype originated in an adult in good health. The sample was peripheral blood, taken on day 0 of AZD1222 vaccination.

The CDR3 reads CAVQAGNNEKLFF. In DNA form, the CDR3 reads TGTGCCGTTCAGGCGGGGAATAATGAAAAACTGTTTTTT. The gene calls are TRBV12-3 or TRBV12-4 and TRBJ1-4, with D unresolved. The CDR3 contains 13 residues. Trimming took 11 bases from V and 4 from J, leaving 14 bases between them.